The T cell receptor beta chain under discussion was sequenced for a study of a mutant IDH1 vaccine in newly diagnosed glioma. Study details: Standard pretreatment was either radiotherapy, temozolomide, or, for most, radiochemotherapy with temozolomide. Visit V12 happened at week 35; visit V13 happened at week 47.

This clone was observed a handful of times. The antigen remains unidentified. The method was immunoSEQ multiplex PCR; TCRdb's version includes in-frame clones alone and lacks a portion of them. The data contain some 40,000 clones, roughly 71% of them singletons. Regarding time point: week 47, end of study. Each dose delivered 300 ug of mutant IDH1 20-mer peptide subcutaneously with imiquimod. The material sequenced was PBMCs, taken from a glioma patient whose treatment included an IDH1 peptide vaccine. This TCR was recovered from a man aged 35 to 55 with glioma.

In DNA, the CDR3 is TGCGCCAGCCAAGAGGGACCGGGGAGGGCTGAAGCTTTCTTT. Its protein is CASQEGPGRAEAFF. The chain combines TRBV10-1 with TRBJ1-1, with D perhaps TRBD1 (5 bases). Trimming shortened V by 8 bases and J by 6 bases, and 19 bases separated the two germline ends. Looked up from germline, CDR1 is WNHNN and CDR2 is SYGVQD (reference sequence). This CDR3 has 14 amino acids.